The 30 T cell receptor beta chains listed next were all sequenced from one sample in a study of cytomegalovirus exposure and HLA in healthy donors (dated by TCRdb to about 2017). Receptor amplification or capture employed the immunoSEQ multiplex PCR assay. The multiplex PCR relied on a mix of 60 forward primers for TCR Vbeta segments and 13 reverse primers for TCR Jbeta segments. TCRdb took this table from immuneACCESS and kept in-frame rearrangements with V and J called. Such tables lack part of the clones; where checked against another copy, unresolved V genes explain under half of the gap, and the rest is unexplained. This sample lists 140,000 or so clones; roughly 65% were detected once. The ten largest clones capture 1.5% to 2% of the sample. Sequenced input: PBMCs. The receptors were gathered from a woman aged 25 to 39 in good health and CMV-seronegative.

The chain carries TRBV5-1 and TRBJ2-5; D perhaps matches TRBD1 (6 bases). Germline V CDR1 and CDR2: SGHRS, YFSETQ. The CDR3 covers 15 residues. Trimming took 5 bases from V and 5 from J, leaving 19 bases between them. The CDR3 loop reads CASSNQGYIRETQYF. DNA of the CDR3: TGCGCCAGCAGTAACCAGGGGTATATCAGGGAGACCCAGTACTTC.

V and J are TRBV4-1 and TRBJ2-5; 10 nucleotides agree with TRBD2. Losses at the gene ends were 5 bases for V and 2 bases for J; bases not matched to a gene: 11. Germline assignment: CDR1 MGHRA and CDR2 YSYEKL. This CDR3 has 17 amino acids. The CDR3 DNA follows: TGCGCCAGCAGCTTCTCCCCCCTAGCGGGGGCTCAAGAGACCCAGTACTTC. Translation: CASSFSPLAGAQETQYF.

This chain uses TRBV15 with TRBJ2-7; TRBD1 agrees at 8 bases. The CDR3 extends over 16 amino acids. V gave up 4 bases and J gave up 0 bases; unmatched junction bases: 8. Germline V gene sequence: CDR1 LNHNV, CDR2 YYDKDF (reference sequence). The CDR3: CATSTWDRRSSYEQYF. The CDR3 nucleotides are TGTGCCACCAGCACTTGGGACAGGAGAAGCTCCTACGAGCAGTACTTC.

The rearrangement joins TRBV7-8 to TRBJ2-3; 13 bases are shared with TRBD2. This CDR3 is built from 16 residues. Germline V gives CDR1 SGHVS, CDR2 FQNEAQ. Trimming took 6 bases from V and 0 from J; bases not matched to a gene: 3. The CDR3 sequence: CASRLAGGLSTDTQYF. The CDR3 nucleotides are TGTGCCAGCAGACTAGCGGGAGGGCTAAGCACAGATACGCAGTATTTT.

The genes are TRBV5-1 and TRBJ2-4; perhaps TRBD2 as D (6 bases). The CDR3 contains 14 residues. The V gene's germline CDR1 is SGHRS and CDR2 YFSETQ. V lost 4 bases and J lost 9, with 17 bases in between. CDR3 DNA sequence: TGCGCCAGCAGCCCCAGCGCAGGAGGGATCATTCAGTACTTC. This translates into CASSPSAGGIIQYF.

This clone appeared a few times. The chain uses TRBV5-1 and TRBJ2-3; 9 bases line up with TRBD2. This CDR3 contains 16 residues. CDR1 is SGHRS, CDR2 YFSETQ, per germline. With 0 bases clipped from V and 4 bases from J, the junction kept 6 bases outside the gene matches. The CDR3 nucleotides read TGCGCCAGCAGCTTGGATGGCGGGAGGGCCTCAGATACGCAGTATTTT. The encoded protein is CASSLDGGRASDTQYF.

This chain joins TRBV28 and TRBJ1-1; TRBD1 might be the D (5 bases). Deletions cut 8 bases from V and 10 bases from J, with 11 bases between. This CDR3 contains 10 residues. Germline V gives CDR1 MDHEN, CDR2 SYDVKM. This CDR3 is CASVGGGAFF. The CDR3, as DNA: TGTGCCAGCGTCGGCGGGGGAGCTTTCTTT.

The CDR3 is CASSLSGATDTQYF. The CDR3 DNA reads as TGTGCCAGCAGCTTAAGCGGGGCCACAGATACGCAGTATTTT. The J gene is TRBJ2-3, the V gene TRBV7-3; D perhaps matches TRBD2 (6 bases). The V and J ends lost 1 base and 2 bases respectively, with 7 bases between them. The CDR3 is 14 amino acids. The V gene's germline CDR1 is SGHTA and CDR2 FQGTGA.

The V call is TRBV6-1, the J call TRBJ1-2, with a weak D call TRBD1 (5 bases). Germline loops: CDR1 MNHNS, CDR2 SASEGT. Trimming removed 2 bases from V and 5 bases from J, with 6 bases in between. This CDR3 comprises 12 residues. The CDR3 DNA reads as TGTGCCAGCAGTGAAAGGGGTTATGGCTACACCTTC. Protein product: CASSERGYGYTF.

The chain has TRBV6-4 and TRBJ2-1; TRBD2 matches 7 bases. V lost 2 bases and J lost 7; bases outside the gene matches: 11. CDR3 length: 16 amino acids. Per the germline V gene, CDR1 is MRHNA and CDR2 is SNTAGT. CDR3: CASSDDDGGTTNEQFF. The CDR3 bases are TGTGCCAGCAGTGACGATGACGGGGGGACTACTAATGAGCAGTTCTTC.

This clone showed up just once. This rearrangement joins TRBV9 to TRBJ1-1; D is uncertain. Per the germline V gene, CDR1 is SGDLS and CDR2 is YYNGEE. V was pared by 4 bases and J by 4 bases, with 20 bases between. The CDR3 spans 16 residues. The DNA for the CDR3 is TGTGCCAGCAGCACCCTCTCGGGGTTGTTGGGCACTGAAGCTTTCTTT. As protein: CASSTLSGLLGTEAFF.

CDR3 sequence: CASSFWGETGGHQETQYF. CDR3 sequence (DNA): TGTGCCAGCAGCTTCTGGGGGGAGACAGGGGGCCACCAAGAGACCCAGTACTTC. The V and J genes are TRBV7-9 and TRBJ2-5; TRBD1 aligns across 10 bases. CDR1 and CDR2 from the germline V gene are SEHNR and FQNEAQ (reference sequence). The ends lost 3 bases at V and 0 bases at J; junction bases unmatched: 10. This CDR3 has 18 amino acids.

The CDR3 protein is CASSLSDRVSGYTF. The CDR3 DNA follows: TGTGCCAGCAGTTTATCGGACAGGGTCTCTGGCTACACCTTC. V is TRBV28 and J is TRBJ1-2, with 8 nucleotides matching TRBD1. CDR1 is MDHEN and CDR2 is SYDVKM in the germline V gene. The CDR3 runs 14 residues. With 1 base clipped from V and 7 bases from J, the junction kept 5 bases outside the gene matches.

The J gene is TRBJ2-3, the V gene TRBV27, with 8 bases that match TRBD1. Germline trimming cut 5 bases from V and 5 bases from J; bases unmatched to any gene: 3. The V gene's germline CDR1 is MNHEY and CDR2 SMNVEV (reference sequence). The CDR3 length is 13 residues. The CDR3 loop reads CASSPQGGDTQYF. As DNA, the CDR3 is TGTGCCAGCAGTCCACAGGGGGGAGATACGCAGTATTTT.

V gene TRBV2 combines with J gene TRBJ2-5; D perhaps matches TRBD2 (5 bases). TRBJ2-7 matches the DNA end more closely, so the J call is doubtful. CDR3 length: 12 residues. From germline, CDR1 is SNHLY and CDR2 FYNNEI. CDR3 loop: CASSLAVHEQYF. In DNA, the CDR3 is TGTGCCAGCAGCCTAGCAGTCCACGAGCAGTACTTC.

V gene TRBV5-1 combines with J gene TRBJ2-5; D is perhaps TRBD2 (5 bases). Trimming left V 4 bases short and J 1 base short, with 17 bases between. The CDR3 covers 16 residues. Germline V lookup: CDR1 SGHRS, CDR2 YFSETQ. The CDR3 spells CASSPTIGGGQETQYF. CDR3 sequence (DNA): TGCGCCAGCAGCCCGACGATTGGAGGTGGCCAAGAGACCCAGTACTTC.

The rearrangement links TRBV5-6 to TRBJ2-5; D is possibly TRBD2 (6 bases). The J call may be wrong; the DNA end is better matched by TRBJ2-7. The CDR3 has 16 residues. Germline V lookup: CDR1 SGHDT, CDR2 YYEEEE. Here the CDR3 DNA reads TGTGCCAGCAGCTTGGGTGTACAGCGGGCAAGCTACGAGCAGTACTTC. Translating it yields CASSLGVQRASYEQYF.

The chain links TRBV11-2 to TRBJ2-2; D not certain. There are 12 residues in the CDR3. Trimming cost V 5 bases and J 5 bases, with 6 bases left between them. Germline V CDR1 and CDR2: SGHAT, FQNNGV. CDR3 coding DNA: TGTGCCAGCAGCCCTCGGACCGGGGAGCTGTTTTTT. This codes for CASSPRTGELFF. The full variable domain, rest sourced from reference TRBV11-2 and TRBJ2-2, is EAGVAQSPRYKIIEKRQSVAFWCNPISGHATLYWYQQILGQGPKLLIQFQNNGVVDDSQLPKDRFSAERLKGVDSTLKIQPAKLEDSAVYLCASSPRTGELFFGEGSRLTVL.

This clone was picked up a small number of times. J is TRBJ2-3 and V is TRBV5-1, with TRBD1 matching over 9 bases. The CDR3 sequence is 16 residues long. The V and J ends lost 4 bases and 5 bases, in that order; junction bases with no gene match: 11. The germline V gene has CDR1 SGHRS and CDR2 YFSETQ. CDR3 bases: TGCGCCAGCAGCACCTCCGGGACAGGGCGAGTAGATACGCAGTATTTT. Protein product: CASSTSGTGRVDTQYF.

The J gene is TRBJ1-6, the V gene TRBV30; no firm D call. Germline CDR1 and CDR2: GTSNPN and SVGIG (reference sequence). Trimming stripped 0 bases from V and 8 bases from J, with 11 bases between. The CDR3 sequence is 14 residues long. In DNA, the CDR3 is TGTGCCTGGAGTGTAACGGTTTTTGATTCACCCCTCCACTTT. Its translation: CAWSVTVFDSPLHF.

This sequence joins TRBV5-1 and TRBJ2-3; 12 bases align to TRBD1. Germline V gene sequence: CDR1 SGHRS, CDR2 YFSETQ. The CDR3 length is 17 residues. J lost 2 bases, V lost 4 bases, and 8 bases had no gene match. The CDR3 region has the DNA TGCGCCAGCAGCCGGAGGGGGGGACAGGGGGCCACAGATACGCAGTATTTT. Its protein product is CASSRRGGQGATDTQYF.

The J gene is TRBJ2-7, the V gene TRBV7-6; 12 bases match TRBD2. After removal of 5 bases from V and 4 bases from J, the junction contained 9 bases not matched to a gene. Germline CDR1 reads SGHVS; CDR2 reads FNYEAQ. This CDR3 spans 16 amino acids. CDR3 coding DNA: TGTGCCAGCAGCCGTGGACTAGCGGGAATGGAATACGAGCAGTACTTC. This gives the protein CASSRGLAGMEYEQYF.

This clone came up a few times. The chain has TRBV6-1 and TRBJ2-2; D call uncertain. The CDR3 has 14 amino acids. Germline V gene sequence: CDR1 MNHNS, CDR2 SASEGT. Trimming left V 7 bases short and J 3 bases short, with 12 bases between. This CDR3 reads CASTPDMDTGELFF. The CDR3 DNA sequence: TGTGCCAGCACACCAGATATGGACACCGGGGAGCTGTTTTTT.

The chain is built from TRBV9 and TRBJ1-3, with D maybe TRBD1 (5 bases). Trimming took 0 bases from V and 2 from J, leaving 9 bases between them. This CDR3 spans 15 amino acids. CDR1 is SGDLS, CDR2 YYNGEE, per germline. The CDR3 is CASSVEGAAGNTIYF. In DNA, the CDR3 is TGTGCCAGCAGCGTAGAAGGGGCTGCTGGAAACACCATATATTTT. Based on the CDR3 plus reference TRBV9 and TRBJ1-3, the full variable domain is DSGVTQTPKHLITATGQRVTLRCSPRSGDLSVYWYQQSLDQGLQFLIQYYNGEERAKGNILERFSAQQFPDLHSELNLSSLELGDSALYFCASSVEGAAGNTIYFGEGSWLTVV.

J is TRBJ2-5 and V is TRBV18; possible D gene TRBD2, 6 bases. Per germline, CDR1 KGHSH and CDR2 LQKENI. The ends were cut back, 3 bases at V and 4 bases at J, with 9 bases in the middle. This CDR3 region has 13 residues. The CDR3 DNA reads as TGTGCCAGCTCACCGGGACTCCGAGAGACCCAGTACTTC. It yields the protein CASSPGLRETQYF.

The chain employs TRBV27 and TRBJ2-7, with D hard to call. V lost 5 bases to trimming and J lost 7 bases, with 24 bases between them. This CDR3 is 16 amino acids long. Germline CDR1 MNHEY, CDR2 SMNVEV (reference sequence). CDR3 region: CASSRDLGVSSREQYF. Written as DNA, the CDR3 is TGTGCCAGCAGTAGAGATCTAGGCGTCTCCTCTCGGGAGCAGTACTTC.

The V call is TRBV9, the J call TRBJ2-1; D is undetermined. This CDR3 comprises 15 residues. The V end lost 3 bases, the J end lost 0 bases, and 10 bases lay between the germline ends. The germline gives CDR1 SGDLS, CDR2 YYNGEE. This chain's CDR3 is CASSARLYSYNEQFF. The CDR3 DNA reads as TGTGCCAGCAGCGCCCGACTGTACTCCTACAATGAGCAGTTCTTC.

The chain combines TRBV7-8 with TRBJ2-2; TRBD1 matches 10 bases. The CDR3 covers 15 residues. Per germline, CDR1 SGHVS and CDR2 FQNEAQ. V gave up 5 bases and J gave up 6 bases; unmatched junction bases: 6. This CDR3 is CASSPRGQGSGELFF. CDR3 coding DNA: TGTGCCAGCAGCCCCCGGGGACAGGGGTCCGGGGAGCTGTTTTTT. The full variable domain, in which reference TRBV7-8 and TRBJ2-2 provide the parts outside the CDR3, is GAGVSQSPRYKVAKRGQDVALRCDPISGHVSLFWYQQALGQGPEFLTYFQNEAQLDKSGLPSDRFFAERPEGSVSTLKIQRTQQEDSAVYLCASSPRGQGSGELFFGEGSRLTVL.

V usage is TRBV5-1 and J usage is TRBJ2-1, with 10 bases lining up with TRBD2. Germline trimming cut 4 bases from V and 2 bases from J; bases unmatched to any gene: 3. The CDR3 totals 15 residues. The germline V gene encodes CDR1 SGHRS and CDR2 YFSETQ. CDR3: CASSQTSGPYNEQFF. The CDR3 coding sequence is TGCGCCAGCAGCCAGACTAGCGGGCCCTACAATGAGCAGTTCTTC.

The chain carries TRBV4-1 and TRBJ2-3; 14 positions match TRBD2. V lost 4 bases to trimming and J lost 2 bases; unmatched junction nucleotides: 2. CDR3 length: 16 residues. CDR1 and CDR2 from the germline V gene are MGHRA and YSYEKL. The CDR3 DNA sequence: TGCGCCAGCAGCCTGGGACTAGCGGGAGCCACAGATACGCAGTATTTT. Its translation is CASSLGLAGATDTQYF.